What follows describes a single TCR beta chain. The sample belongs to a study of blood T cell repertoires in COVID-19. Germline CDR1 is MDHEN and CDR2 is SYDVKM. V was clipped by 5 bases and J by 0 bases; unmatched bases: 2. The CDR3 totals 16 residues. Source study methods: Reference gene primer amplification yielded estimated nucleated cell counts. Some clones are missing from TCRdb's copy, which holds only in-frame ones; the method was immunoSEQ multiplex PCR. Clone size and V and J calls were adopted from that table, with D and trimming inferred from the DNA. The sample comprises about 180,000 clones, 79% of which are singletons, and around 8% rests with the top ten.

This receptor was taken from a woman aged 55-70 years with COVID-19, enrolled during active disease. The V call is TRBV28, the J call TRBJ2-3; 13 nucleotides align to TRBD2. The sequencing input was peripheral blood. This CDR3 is CASSQGLAGSTDTQYF. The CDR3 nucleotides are TGTGCCAGCAGTCAGGGACTAGCGGGAAGCACAGATACGCAGTATTTT.